These T cell receptor beta chains were read from a single sample in a study of CD8+CD57+ T cells in acquired aplastic anemia. TCRdb analysed the reads with MiXCR anew, one entry per CDR3 protein. The data contain 100,000 to 130,000 distinct CDR3 sequences, around 53% of them seen just once; the ten biggest clones take up roughly 30%. The specimen was sorted CD4+, CD8+, or CD8+CD57+ T cells (not recorded which) from PBMCs. Every receptor here comes from a human donor in good health, serving as a control. CDR3s include the opening cysteine and the closing phenylalanine or tryptophan. Each record gives: J gene, V gene, CDR3 protein.

>TRBJ2-1|TRBV29-1
CSASGKGSSYEQFF
>TRBJ1-2|TRBV7-2
CASSLQTTVGTF
>TRBJ1-6|TRBV7-8
CASSKTGTVNSPLHF
>TRBJ2-5|TRBV7-8
CASSPRMGLAGDQETQYF
>TRBJ2-3|TRBV7-6
CASSRDSVRPDTQYF
>TRBJ2-1|TRBV25-1
CASSGGGRGRNEQFF
>TRBJ2-7|TRBV10-3
CAISGTGVSYEQYF
>TRBJ2-2|TRBV25-1
CASSGGFGERSTGELFF
>TRBJ2-7|TRBV12-3/TRBV12-4
CASALVSSYEQYF
>TRBJ1-2|TRBV11-1
CASIPGGQGADYGYTF
>TRBJ1-2|TRBV19
CASSIDGLANYGYTF
>TRBJ1-1|TRBV19
CASSYDNTEAFF
>TRBJ2-7|TRBV7-9
CASSFPASYEQYF
>TRBJ2-2|TRBV9
CASSQTSGGAGELFF
>TRBJ1-5|TRBV7-2
CASSPPSEQPQHF
>TRBJ1-2|TRBV11-1
CASSLDLSDYNSGNTF
>TRBJ2-7|TRBV12-3/TRBV12-4
CASSAGTSLSEQYF
>TRBJ1-1|TRBV24-1
CATSDPDGRQTEAFF
>TRBJ2-7|TRBV5-1
CASSFGLAGTYEQYF
>TRBJ1-1|TRBV7-8
CASSGPRGEAFF
>TRBJ2-2|TRBV6-1
CASRKDRGDTGELFF
>TRBJ2-1|TRBV10-3
CAIKGGGGSYNEQFF
>TRBJ2-7|TRBV6-2/TRBV6-3
CASSYGQTLTYEQYF
>TRBJ2-7|TRBV20-1
CSAGRQGNHEQYF
>TRBJ2-7|TRBV4-1
CASSRDAYEQYF
>TRBJ1-5|TRBV9
CASSVGGGEGQPQHF
>TRBJ2-5|TRBV10-1
CASGSSGERGETQYF